The rows below give T cell receptor beta chains drawn from one sample of a study of OX40 agonist ivuxolimab in advanced cancers. TCRdb's table, derived via immunoSEQ multiplex PCR, lists solely in-frame clones and lacks some. The data show some 31,000 clones, over 60% seen once. The source material was CD4+ or CD8+ T cells sorted from blood, sampled in a trial of the OX40 agonist ivuxolimab. The receptors stem from an adult with an advanced solid tumor such as melanoma, head and neck, liver or kidney cancer. Both conserved end residues are part of each CDR3. The D gene is left open where the match is weak. Clone size appears in some rows only: once, few, many, or a class for an expanded clone.

>TRBV27|TRBJ2-1|-|TRBD2
TGTGCCAGCAGTTCATCTAGCGGGGGGGCTGTCTACAATGAGCAGTTCTTC
CASSSSSGGAVYNEQFF
>TRBV5-5|TRBJ1-2|-|TRBD1
TGTGCCAGCAGCTCAAGACAGGGCGCCTATGGCTACACCTTC
CASSSRQGAYGYTF
>TRBV11-2|TRBJ2-3|once|TRBD1
TGTGCCAGCAGCTCCCTGACAGGGGCGAAAGATACGCAGTATTTT
CASSSLTGAKDTQYF
>TRBV28|TRBJ1-6|once|-
TGTGCCACCAGTTTTCTGATACGGGCTTCACCCCTCCACTTT
CATSFLIRASPLHF
>TRBV14|TRBJ2-5|-|-
TGTGCCAGCAGCCAAAGAAGGGAAGAGACCCAGTACTTC
CASSQRREETQYF
>TRBV10-3|TRBJ2-3|-|TRBD2
TGTGCCATCAGGGCCTCAATGGCGGGGGGGCCTGGCACGCAGTATTTT
CAIRASMAGGPGTQYF
>TRBV19|TRBJ1-2|-|-
TGTGCCAGTATCTCATCGGACGCAAAGAACTATGGCTACACCTTC
CASISSDAKNYGYTF
>TRBV2|TRBJ2-3|-|-
TGTGCCAGCACCCCTAACTTCCCAGATACGCAGTATTTT
CASTPNFPDTQYF
>TRBV6-5|TRBJ2-1|few|TRBD1
TGTGCCAGCAGTAGACAGGGATCCTACAATGAGCAGTTCTTC
CASSRQGSYNEQFF
>TRBV28|TRBJ1-5|-|TRBD1
TGTGCCAGCAGATCAGGGGGCCAACGGAAGCCCCAGCATTTT
CASRSGGQRKPQHF
>TRBV10-3|TRBJ2-1|-|TRBD2
TGTGCCATCAGGGGGACTAGCTCCTACAATGAGCAGTTCTTC
CAIRGTSSYNEQFF
>TRBV18|TRBJ1-3|-|-
TGTGCCAGCTCACCGGGGCAGCTGCTCTCTGGAAACACCATATATTTT
CASSPGQLLSGNTIYF
>TRBV27|TRBJ1-4|-|TRBD1
TGTGCCAGCAGTCAATCTTTTCGACAGGGGAATGAAAAACTGTTTTTT
CASSQSFRQGNEKLFF
>TRBV6-6|TRBJ1-5|-|TRBD1
TGTGCCAGCAGACCGGACAGGGTGACGACTCATGCCCAGCATTTT
CASRPDRVTTHAQHF
>TRBV5-1|TRBJ1-1|-|-
TGCGCCAGCAGCTTGGGAGGCTCAAGGAACACTGAAGCTTTCTTT
CASSLGGSRNTEAFF
>TRBV28|TRBJ2-5|-|TRBD2
TGTGCCAGCTCAAGCTACGGGACTAGAGACTACTTC
CASSSYGTRDYF
>TRBV7-2|TRBJ2-3|-|TRBD2
TGTGCCAGCAGCCGTAGCGGGGGGGGCACAGATACGCAGTATTTT
CASSRSGGGTDTQYF
>TRBV29-1|TRBJ2-4|-|-
TGCAGCGTTGCGTCGGGGAAGGGCAAAAACATTCAGTACTTC
CSVASGKGKNIQYF
>TRBV15|TRBJ2-7|-|-
TGTGCCACCAGCAGAGAAAGCAGAGACTACGAGCAGTACTTC
CATSRESRDYEQYF
>TRBV6-5|TRBJ1-1|-|TRBD1
TGTGCCAGCAGTTTACAGGGGGAAGCTTTCTTT
CASSLQGEAFF
>TRBV15|TRBJ1-3|-|-
TGTGCCACCAGCAGAGATAATTACTCTGGAAACACCATATATTTT
CATSRDNYSGNTIYF